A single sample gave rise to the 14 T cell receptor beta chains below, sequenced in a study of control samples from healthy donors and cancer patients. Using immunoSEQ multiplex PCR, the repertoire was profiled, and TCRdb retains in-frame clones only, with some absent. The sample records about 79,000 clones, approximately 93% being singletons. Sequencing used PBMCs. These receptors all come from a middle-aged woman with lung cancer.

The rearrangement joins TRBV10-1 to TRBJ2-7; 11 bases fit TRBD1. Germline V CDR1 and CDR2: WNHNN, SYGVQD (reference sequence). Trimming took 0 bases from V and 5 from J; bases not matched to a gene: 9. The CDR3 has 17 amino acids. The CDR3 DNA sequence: TGCGCCAGCAGTGAGTCGAGGACAGGGGGCAGGAGGAACGAGCAGTACTTC. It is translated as CASSESRTGGRRNEQYF.

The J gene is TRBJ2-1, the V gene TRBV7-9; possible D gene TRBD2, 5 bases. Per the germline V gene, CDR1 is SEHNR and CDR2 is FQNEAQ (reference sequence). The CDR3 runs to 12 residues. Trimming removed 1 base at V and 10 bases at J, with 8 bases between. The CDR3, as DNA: TGTGCCAGCAGCTTAGAGCGGCGAGAGCAGTTCTTC. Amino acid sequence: CASSLERREQFF.

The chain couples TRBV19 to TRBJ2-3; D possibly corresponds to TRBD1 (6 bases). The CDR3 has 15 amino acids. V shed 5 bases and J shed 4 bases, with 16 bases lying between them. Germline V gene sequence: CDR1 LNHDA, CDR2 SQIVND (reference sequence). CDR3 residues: CASSVPDRRPDTQYF. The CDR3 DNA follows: TGTGCCAGTAGTGTCCCTGACAGGCGACCAGATACGCAGTATTTT. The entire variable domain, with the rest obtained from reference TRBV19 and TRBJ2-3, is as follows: DGGITQSPKYLFRKEGQNVTLSCEQNLNHDAMYWYRQDPGQGLRLIYYSQIVNDFQKGDIAEGYSVSREKKESFPLTVTSAQKNPTAFYLCASSVPDRRPDTQYFGPGTRLTVL.

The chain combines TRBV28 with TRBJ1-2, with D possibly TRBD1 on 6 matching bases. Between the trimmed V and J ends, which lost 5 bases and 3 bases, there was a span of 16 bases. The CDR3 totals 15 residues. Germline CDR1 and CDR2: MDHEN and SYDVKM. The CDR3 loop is CASSAPGAVDYGYTF. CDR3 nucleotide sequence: TGTGCCAGCAGTGCCCCAGGGGCTGTCGACTATGGCTACACCTTC.

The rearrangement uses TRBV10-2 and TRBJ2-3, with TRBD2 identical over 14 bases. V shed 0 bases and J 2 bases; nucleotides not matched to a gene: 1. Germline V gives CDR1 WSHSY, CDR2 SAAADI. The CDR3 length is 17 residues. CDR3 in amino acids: CASSESGLAGATDTQYF. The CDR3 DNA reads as TGCGCCAGCAGTGAGTCGGGACTAGCGGGGGCCACAGATACGCAGTATTTT.

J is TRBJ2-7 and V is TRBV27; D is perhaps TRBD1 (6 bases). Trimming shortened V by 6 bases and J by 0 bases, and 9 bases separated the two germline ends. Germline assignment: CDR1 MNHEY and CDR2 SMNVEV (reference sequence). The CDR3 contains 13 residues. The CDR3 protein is CASSLQGSYEQYF. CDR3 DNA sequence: TGTGCCAGCAGCTTACAGGGCTCCTACGAGCAGTACTTC.

CDR3 in amino acids: CASSKPGQRFYGYTF. The CDR3 nucleotides are TGTGCCAGTAGTAAACCGGGACAGCGATTCTATGGCTACACCTTC. The chain uses TRBV19 and TRBJ1-2; TRBD1 agrees at 7 bases. The ends lost 4 bases at V and 4 bases at J; junction bases unmatched: 9. CDR1 LNHDA and CDR2 SQIVND come from the germline V gene (reference sequence). The CDR3 length is 15 residues. The full variable domain, with the rest looked up from reference TRBV19 and TRBJ1-2, is DGGITQSPKYLFRKEGQNVTLSCEQNLNHDAMYWYRQDPGQGLRLIYYSQIVNDFQKGDIAEGYSVSREKKESFPLTVTSAQKNPTAFYLCASSKPGQRFYGYTFGSGTRLTVV.

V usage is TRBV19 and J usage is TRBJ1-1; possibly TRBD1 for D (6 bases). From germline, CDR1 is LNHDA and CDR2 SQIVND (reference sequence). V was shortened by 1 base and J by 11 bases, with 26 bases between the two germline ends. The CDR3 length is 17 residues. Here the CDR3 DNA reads TGTGCCAGTAGTATAGGGGCCGCCATCCTGGACAGTGTGAAGGCTTTCTTT. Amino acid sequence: CASSIGAAILDSVKAFF.

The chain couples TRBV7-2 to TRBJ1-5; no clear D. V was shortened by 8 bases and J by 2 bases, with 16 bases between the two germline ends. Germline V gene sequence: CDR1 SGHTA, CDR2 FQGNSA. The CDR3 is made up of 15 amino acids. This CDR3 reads CASDLGSSGNQPQHF. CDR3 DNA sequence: TGTGCCAGCGATCTTGGGTCTTCTGGCAATCAGCCCCAGCATTTT.

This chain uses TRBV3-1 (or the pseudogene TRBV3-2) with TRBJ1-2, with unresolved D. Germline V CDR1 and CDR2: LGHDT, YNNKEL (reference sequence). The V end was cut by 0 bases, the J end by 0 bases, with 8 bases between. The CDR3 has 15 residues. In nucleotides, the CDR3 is TGTGCCAGCAGCCAAGAGGCTGCATCTAACTATGGCTACACCTTC. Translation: CASSQEAASNYGYTF.

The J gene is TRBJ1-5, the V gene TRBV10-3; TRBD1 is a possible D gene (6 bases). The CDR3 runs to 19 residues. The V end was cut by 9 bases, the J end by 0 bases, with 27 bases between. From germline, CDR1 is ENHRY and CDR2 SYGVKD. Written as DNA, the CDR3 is TGTGCCATACCATTAATGACCGGACAGAGACTTAATAGCAATCAGCCCCAGCATTTT. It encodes CAIPLMTGQRLNSNQPQHF.

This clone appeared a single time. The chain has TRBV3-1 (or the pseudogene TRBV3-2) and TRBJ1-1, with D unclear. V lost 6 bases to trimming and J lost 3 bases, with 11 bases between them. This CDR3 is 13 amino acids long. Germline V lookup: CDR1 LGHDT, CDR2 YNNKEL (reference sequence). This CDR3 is CASSFGFDTEAFF. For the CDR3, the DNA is TGTGCCAGCAGTTTTGGGTTTGACACTGAAGCTTTCTTT.

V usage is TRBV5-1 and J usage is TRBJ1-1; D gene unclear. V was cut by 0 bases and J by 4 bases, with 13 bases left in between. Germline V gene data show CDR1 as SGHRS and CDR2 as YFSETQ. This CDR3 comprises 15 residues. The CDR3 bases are TGCGCCAGCAGCTTGGATGTCAACTGGGGCACTGAAGCTTTCTTT. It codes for CASSLDVNWGTEAFF.

The CDR3 loop is CASSLEINEQFF. In nucleotides, the CDR3 is TGTGCCAGCAGCCTTGAGATCAATGAGCAGTTCTTC. The V gene is TRBV7-6, the J gene TRBJ2-1; D is unresolved. V lost 5 bases, J lost 6 bases, and 8 bases lay in between. The CDR3 extends over 12 amino acids. CDR1 and CDR2 (germline): SGHVS, FNYEAQ.